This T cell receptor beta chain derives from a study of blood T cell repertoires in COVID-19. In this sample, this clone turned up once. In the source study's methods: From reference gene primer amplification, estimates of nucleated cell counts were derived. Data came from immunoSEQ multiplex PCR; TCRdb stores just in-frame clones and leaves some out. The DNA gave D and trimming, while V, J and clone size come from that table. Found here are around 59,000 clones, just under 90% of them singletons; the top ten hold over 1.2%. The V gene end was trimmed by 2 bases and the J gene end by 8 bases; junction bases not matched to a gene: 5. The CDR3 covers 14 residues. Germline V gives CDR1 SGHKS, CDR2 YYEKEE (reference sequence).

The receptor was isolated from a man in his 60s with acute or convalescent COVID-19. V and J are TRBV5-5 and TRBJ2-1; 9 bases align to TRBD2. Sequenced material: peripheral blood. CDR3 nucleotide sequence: TGTGCCAGCAGCTTCGGACTAGCGAGGGATGAGCAGTTCTTC. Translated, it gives CASSFGLARDEQFF.